The clone carrying this TCR beta chain appeared many times. Its antigen is unknown. The source of the sample is a study of regulatory T cells in long-lasting Graves disease. On the study more broadly: Graves' patients (newly diagnosed) had been on antithyroid drugs under 3 months.

Time point described: newly diagnosed GD, antithyroid drugs for less than 3 months. RNA from PBMCs was the source of the TCR library. TCR beta libraries were built with iRepertoire HTBI primers and Arm-PCR of CDR3 regions. TCRdb independently ran MiXCR on the multiplex PCR reads; one entry per CDR3 protein. The repertoire holds around 400,000 distinct CDR3 sequences, with around 16% as singletons. V shed 6 bases and J shed 6 bases, with 14 bases lying between them. The CDR3 covers 14 residues. Findings of the study overall: Persistent disease was associated with favored TRBV28 usage and with favored use of TRBJ1-2 and TRBJ2-5. Study was limited to peripheral blood, excluding thyroid tissue.

Separately, the same data were catalogued under a study of T cells in Graves' hyperthyroidism and ophthalmopathy. From that report: These patients, aged 18 to 65, had recently diagnosed hyperthyroidism lasting under 2 months.

The source material was peripheral blood mononuclear cells (PBMCs), sampled at new diagnosis, from a patient treated with antithyroid drugs. The source is a woman in her forties with Graves disease. The genes are TRBV12-3 or TRBV12-4 and TRBJ2-2; the D gene is possibly TRBD1 (6 bases). The DNA of the CDR3 is TGTGCCAGCAGCGCCACAGGGTTTGCCGGGGAGCTGTTTTTT. Amino acids: CASSATGFAGELFF.